These 18 T cell receptor beta chains were sequenced from one sample in a study of cytomegalovirus exposure and HLA in healthy donors. PCR amplification relied on 60 Vbeta primers (plus 13 Jbeta primers). Only in-frame clones appear in the TCRdb table, and some are missing; sequencing was by immunoSEQ multiplex PCR. Here the sample spans 170,000 or so clones, roughly 80% being singletons. The specimen was PBMCs. These receptors all come from a boy between 2 and 10 years old in good health and CMV-seronegative.

The genes are TRBV19 and TRBJ1-5, with 7 bases fitting TRBD1. Trimming at V came to 4 bases and at J to 6 bases, leaving 9 bases not matched to a gene. Per germline, CDR1 LNHDA and CDR2 SQIVND (reference sequence). This CDR3 region has 15 residues. CDR3 coding DNA: TGTGCCAGTAGTAGTGACAGGGTAGGGGGTCAGCCCCAGCATTTT. It translates to CASSSDRVGGQPQHF.

The chain has TRBV18 and TRBJ2-3, with 8 bases that match TRBD1. V was pared by 2 bases and J by 6 bases, with 1 base of the junction left unmatched. Germline-derived CDR1 and CDR2 are KGHSH and LQKENI. The CDR3 is 13 amino acids. The CDR3 DNA reads as TGTGCCAGCTCACCAGACAGGGGCGATACGCAGTATTTT. Amino acid sequence: CASSPDRGDTQYF.

V is TRBV18 and J is TRBJ2-7; TRBD1 aligns across 7 bases. This CDR3 has 15 residues. The germline V gene has CDR1 KGHSH and CDR2 LQKENI. Germline trimming cut 3 bases from V and 2 bases from J; bases unmatched to any gene: 7. The CDR3 here is CASSPSTGDPYEQYF. CDR3 bases: TGTGCCAGCTCACCGTCAACAGGGGACCCCTACGAGCAGTACTTC.

CDR3 in amino acids: CASSETRRFNEQYF. Here the CDR3 DNA reads TGTGCCAGCAGCGAAACTAGAAGGTTCAACGAGCAGTACTTC. The chain joins TRBV5-4 to TRBJ2-7, with a weak D call TRBD2 (5 bases). The CDR3 is 14 residues long. Trimming took off 4 bases at V and 5 bases at J, with 16 bases between the two ends. Germline V lookup: CDR1 SGHNT, CDR2 YYREEE (reference sequence).

The table lists this clone with a few counts. The chain couples TRBV6-1 to TRBJ2-1, with D maybe TRBD1 (5 bases). Germline V gene data show CDR1 as MNHNS and CDR2 as SASEGT. V was pared by 0 bases and J by 8 bases, with 8 bases between. CDR3 length: 13 amino acids. The CDR3 protein is CASSEAWGYEQFF. CDR3 sequence (DNA): TGTGCCAGCAGTGAAGCCTGGGGCTATGAGCAGTTCTTC.

This clone was seen more than once but under ten times. This chain joins TRBV6-5 and TRBJ1-1, with D perhaps matching TRBD1 (6 bases). CDR3 length: 14 residues. Trimming left V 4 bases short and J 0 bases short, with 9 bases between. Germline CDR1 is MNHEY and CDR2 is SVGAGI. The CDR3, as DNA: TGTGCCAGCAGTTTGGCAGGGGTGAACACTGAAGCTTTCTTT. Translating gives CASSLAGVNTEAFF.

The V call is TRBV9, the J call TRBJ1-1; D is undetermined. The CDR3 spans 14 residues. Between the trimmed V and J ends, which lost 0 bases and 1 base, there was a span of 7 bases. Germline V gene sequence: CDR1 SGDLS, CDR2 YYNGEE. The CDR3 reads CASSVVSRNTEAFF. The CDR3, as DNA: TGTGCCAGCAGCGTAGTGTCGAGGAACACTGAAGCTTTCTTT. The full variable domain, with the rest looked up from reference TRBV9 and TRBJ1-1, is DSGVTQTPKHLITATGQRVTLRCSPRSGDLSVYWYQQSLDQGLQFLIQYYNGEERAKGNILERFSAQQFPDLHSELNLSSLELGDSALYFCASSVVSRNTEAFFGQGTRLTVV.

The V gene is TRBV7-9, the J gene TRBJ1-1, with D unresolved. The V gene's germline CDR1 is SEHNR and CDR2 FQNEAQ (reference sequence). The CDR3 loop spans 13 amino acids. V was cut by 5 bases and J by 1 base, with 8 bases left in between. CDR3 residues: CASSRSGNTEAFF. CDR3 DNA: TGTGCCAGCAGCCGCTCCGGGAACACTGAAGCTTTCTTT.

This clone was observed once. An end of the junction differs from the germline gene, which may be a read error. V usage is TRBV6-5 and J usage is TRBJ2-3; 9 bases fit TRBD2. The CDR3 consists of 15 residues. Germline CDR1 reads MNHEY; CDR2 reads SVGAGI. CDR3 in amino acids: CASRLTLAGTDTQYF. The CDR3 region has the DNA TGTGCCAGCAGATTAACACTAGCGGGCACTGATACGCAGTATTTT.

The genes are TRBV28 and TRBJ1-5; tentative D call: TRBD1 (5 bases). The germline V and J ends were trimmed by 6 bases and 5 bases, with 8 bases remaining between them. CDR3 length: 12 amino acids. Germline-derived CDR1 and CDR2 are MDHEN and SYDVKM. CDR3 loop: CASSIQDQPQHF. CDR3 DNA: TGTGCCAGCAGCATACAGGATCAGCCCCAGCATTTT.

The chain recombines TRBV4-1 with TRBJ2-3; D call uncertain. V lost 2 bases, J lost 0 bases, and 9 bases lay in between. The CDR3 has 15 amino acids. CDR1 MGHRA and CDR2 YSYEKL come from the germline V gene. Here the CDR3 reads CASSQPWSSTDTQYF. CDR3 sequence (DNA): TGCGCCAGCAGCCAACCCTGGAGTAGCACAGATACGCAGTATTTT.

The chain joins TRBV4-1 to TRBJ1-3; D not resolved. CDR1 and CDR2 (germline): MGHRA, YSYEKL. The CDR3 is 16 residues long. Between the trimmed V and J ends, which lost 0 bases and 4 bases, there was a span of 13 bases. The CDR3 protein is CASSQEIRNSGNTIYF. The CDR3 DNA sequence: TGCGCCAGCAGCCAAGAAATAAGGAACAGCGGAAACACCATATATTTT.

The sample holds one count of this clone. The J gene is TRBJ2-5, the V gene TRBV7-6, with 13 bases lining up with TRBD2. Germline V gene data show CDR1 as SGHVS and CDR2 as FNYEAQ. Trimming at V came to 5 bases and at J to 5 bases, leaving 17 bases not matched to a gene. This CDR3 is built from 19 residues. The CDR3 reads CASSQETRWTSGSLETQYF. The CDR3 DNA sequence: TGTGCCAGCAGCCAAGAAACCCGGTGGACTAGCGGGAGTCTGGAGACCCAGTACTTC.

This chain joins TRBV7-9 and TRBJ2-3; maybe TRBD1 (5 bases). The CDR3 consists of 15 residues. V was pared by 5 bases and J by 4 bases, with 16 bases between. Germline CDR1 and CDR2: SEHNR and FQNEAQ (reference sequence). CDR3 sequence: CASSRIEGVADTQYF. For the CDR3, the DNA is TGTGCCAGCAGCCGCATAGAAGGGGTTGCAGATACGCAGTATTTT.

V and J are TRBV28 and TRBJ1-5; D is undetermined. This CDR3 spans 15 amino acids. Germline CDR1 reads MDHEN; CDR2 reads SYDVKM. V lost 4 bases, J lost 2 bases, and 12 bases lay in between. CDR3 sequence: CASSSPGEGNQPQHF. In DNA, the CDR3 is TGTGCCAGCAGTTCTCCCGGGGAAGGCAATCAGCCCCAGCATTTT.

V usage is TRBV4-2 and J usage is TRBJ2-7; 9 nucleotides agree with TRBD1. The CDR3 has 16 amino acids. After removal of 4 bases from V and 5 bases from J, the junction contained 12 bases not matched to a gene. Germline V gives CDR1 LGHNA, CDR2 YNFKEQ. CDR3 DNA sequence: TGTGCCAGCAGCCTCCGACCCGGGACAGGGACCCACGAGCAGTACTTC. As protein: CASSLRPGTGTHEQYF.

The chain joins TRBV19 to TRBJ2-6; the match to TRBD1 covers 7 bases. This CDR3 region has 14 residues. In germline, CDR1 is LNHDA, CDR2 SQIVND (reference sequence). V was pared by 7 bases and J by 8 bases, with 8 bases of the junction left unmatched. The CDR3 reads CASTPRQGPNVLTF. DNA for the CDR3: TGTGCCAGTACCCCAAGACAGGGTCCCAACGTCCTGACTTTC.

J is TRBJ2-7 and V is TRBV5-4; D is unclear. CDR1 is SGHNT and CDR2 is YYREEE in the germline V gene (reference sequence). Trimming shortened V by 3 bases and J by 0 bases, and 13 bases separated the two germline ends. This CDR3 is 15 amino acids long. CDR3: CASSSYDSSSYEQYF. The DNA for the CDR3 is TGTGCCAGCAGCTCATACGACTCAAGCTCCTACGAGCAGTACTTC.